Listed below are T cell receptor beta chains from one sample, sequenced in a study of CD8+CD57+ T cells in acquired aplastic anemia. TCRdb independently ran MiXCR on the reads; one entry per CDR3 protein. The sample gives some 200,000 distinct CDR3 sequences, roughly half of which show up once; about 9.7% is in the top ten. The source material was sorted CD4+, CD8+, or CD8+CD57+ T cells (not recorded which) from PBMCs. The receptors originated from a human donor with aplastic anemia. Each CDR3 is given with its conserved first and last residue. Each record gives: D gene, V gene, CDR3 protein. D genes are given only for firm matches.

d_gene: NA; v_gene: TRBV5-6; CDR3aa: CASSLFGHEQYF
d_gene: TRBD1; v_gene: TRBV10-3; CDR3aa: CAISGTGGRDSPLHF
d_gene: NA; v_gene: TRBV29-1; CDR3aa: CSVEWITEAFF
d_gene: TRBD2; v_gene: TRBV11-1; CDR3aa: CASSFGTSGRGDEQFF
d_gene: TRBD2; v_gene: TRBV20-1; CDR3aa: CSAETSGSYEQYF
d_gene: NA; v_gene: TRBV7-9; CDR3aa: CASSLTSNSPLHF
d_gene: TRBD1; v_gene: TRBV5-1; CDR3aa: CASSSGGLGNTIYF
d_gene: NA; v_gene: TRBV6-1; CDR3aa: CASSEALRSPLHF
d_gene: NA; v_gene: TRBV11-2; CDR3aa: CASSLPNSPLHF
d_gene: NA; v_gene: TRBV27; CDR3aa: CASSLSRDNYNEQFF
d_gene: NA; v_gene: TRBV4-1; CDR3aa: CASSQGGVVGREKLFF
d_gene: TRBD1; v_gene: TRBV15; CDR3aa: CATSPGTRGRLETQYF
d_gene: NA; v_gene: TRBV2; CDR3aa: CASRAETGDNEQFF
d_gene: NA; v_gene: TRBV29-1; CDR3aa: CSVDWGEEQFF
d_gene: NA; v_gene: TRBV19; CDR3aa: CASSIEGSRRYTF
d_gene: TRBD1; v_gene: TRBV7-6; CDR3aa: CASSLRHSEDRGRYEQFF
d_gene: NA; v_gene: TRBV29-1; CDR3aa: CSARSGEKLFF
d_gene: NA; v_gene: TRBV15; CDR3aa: CATTTELSYEQYF
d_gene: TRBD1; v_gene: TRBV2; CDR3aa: CASSTRQGHEQYF
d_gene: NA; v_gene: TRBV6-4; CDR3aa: CASSDDNSGANVLTF
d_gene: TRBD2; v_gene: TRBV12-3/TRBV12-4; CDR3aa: CASGLSSGRMDTQYF
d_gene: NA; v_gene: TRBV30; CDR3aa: CAWSVQGQRNQPQHF
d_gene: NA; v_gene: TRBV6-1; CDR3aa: CASSNKPTEQYF
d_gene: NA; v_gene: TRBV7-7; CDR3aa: CASSLSDTSYEQYF
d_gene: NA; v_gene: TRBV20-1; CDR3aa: CSATGTSSMAFF
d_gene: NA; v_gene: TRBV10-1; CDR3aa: CASSDGASGELFF